This entry lists 32 T cell receptor beta chains sequenced from one sample in a study of human T cells and chemical hapten exposure (dated by TCRdb to the early 2020s). The library was built by means of RACE. The instrument was a NextSeq 500. Starting from the raw public reads, TCRdb applied fastp trimming at Q25, assembled clones with MiXCR and retained in-frame beta chains. Entries are consolidated by CDR3 protein sequence, retaining the most common genes and DNA. This sample holds 250,000 or so distinct CDR3 sequences; about 8.6% were observed only once. The top ten constitute around 2.5% of the sample. The label giving this sample's time point can be read as: pre-sensitization, week 0. The sample's treatment or condition label is to be understood as: therapeutic diphenylcyclopropenone sensitization with weekly scalp DPC. The sequenced sample was whole blood, obtained in connection with sensitization to the hapten diphenylcyclopropenone (DPC). The receptors shown here come from a woman aged 35 to 49 with alopecia areata. Some clones in this sample may be carry-over from other donors' samples.

This clonotype appeared a few times. The rearrangement joins TRBV28 to TRBJ2-7, with D hard to call. Deletions cut 3 bases from V and 12 bases from J, with 18 bases between. Germline V gives CDR1 MDHEN, CDR2 SYDVKM. This CDR3 comprises 13 residues. The CDR3: CASSLSRVSDGYF. The CDR3 region has the DNA TGTGCCAGCAGTTTGTCCCGGGTCAGTGATGGGTACTTC.

This clonotype was counted between two and nine times. The V call is TRBV12-3 or TRBV12-4, the J call TRBJ2-1; D is perhaps TRBD1 (5 bases). This CDR3 region has 15 residues. The V and J ends lost 7 bases and 0 bases respectively, with 13 bases between them. CDR3 coding DNA: TGTGCCAGCAATCAAGAAGGGGTCTCCTACAATGAGCAGTTCTTC. Its translation: CASNQEGVSYNEQFF.

Ten or more counts support this clonotype. This chain connects TRBV29-1 to TRBJ2-3; 8 bases align to TRBD2. J was trimmed by 3 bases and V by 4 bases; bases with no gene match: 0. This CDR3 comprises 12 residues. CDR1 SQVTM and CDR2 ANQGSEA come from the germline V gene. CDR3 residues: CSVAGGTDTQYF. The DNA for the CDR3 is TGCAGCGTTGCGGGAGGGACAGATACGCAGTATTTT.

The chain is built from TRBV4-3 and TRBJ2-1; D ambiguous. V was trimmed by 0 bases and J by 6 bases, leaving 6 bases between them. The CDR3 consists of 13 residues. The germline V gene encodes CDR1 LGHNA and CDR2 YSLEER. CDR3 in DNA: TGCGCCAGCAGCCAAGATCGTTTCAATGAGCAGTTCTTC. It translates to CASSQDRFNEQFF.

V and J are TRBV7-2 and TRBJ2-2; 15 bases line up with TRBD2. J was trimmed by 2 bases and V by 5 bases; bases with no gene match: 9. CDR3 length: 19 residues. Germline V gene data show CDR1 as SGHTA and CDR2 as FQGNSA. In DNA form, the CDR3 reads TGTGCCAGCAGCCTGCTGGGACTAGCGGGAGGCTTCAACACCGGGGAGCTGTTTTTT. Translating it yields CASSLLGLAGGFNTGELFF.

The chain combines TRBV7-9 with TRBJ2-1; D is possibly TRBD1 or TRBD2 (5 bases each). In germline, CDR1 is SEHNR, CDR2 FQNEAQ (reference sequence). The V end was cut by 6 bases, the J end by 1 base, with 34 bases between. The CDR3 covers 22 residues. CDR3 residues: CASSSTRGGPHYLGESYNEQFF. CDR3 DNA sequence: TGTGCCAGCAGTTCAACCCGTGGGGGACCCCACTATTTGGGGGAGTCCTACAATGAGCAGTTCTTC.

The chain has TRBV28 and TRBJ2-4; D may be TRBD1 (5 bases). Trimming took 5 bases from V and 0 from J, leaving 14 bases between them. Germline-derived CDR1 and CDR2 are MDHEN and SYDVKM. The CDR3 loop spans 16 amino acids. This CDR3 is CASSPRQTLAKNIQYF. The CDR3 region has the DNA TGTGCCAGCAGTCCACGACAGACCCTAGCCAAAAACATTCAGTACTTC. The full variable domain, with the rest looked up from reference TRBV28 and TRBJ2-4, is DVKVTQSSRYLVKRTGEKVFLECVQDMDHENMFWYRQDPGLGLRLIYFSYDVKMKEKGDIPEGYSVSREKKERFSLILESASTNQTSMYLCASSPRQTLAKNIQYFGAGTRLSVL.

V and J are TRBV4-3 and TRBJ2-3, with D unclear. Germline lookup yields CDR1 LGHNA and CDR2 YSLEER. CDR3 length: 13 amino acids. Trimming shortened V by 0 bases and J by 6 bases, and 7 bases separated the two germline ends. The CDR3 protein is CASSQDRPDTQYF. The DNA of the CDR3 is TGCGCCAGCAGCCAAGATCGACCGGATACGCAGTATTTT.

The table lists this clonotype with many counts. The chain joins TRBV28 to TRBJ2-7, with 8 bases lining up with TRBD2. V trimming: 5 bases; J trimming: 3 bases; junction bases outside the gene matches: 9. CDR1 is MDHEN and CDR2 is SYDVKM in the germline V gene. This CDR3 has 15 residues. The CDR3 reads CASSPLAGKVYEQYF. The CDR3 coding sequence is TGTGCCAGCAGTCCCCTAGCGGGTAAAGTCTACGAGCAGTACTTC.

The rearrangement joins TRBV20-1 to TRBJ2-3; D remains unclear. The CDR3 consists of 12 residues. The germline gives CDR1 DFQATT, CDR2 SNEGSKA (reference sequence). Trimming pared 4 bases from V and 0 bases from J, leaving 5 bases between. In DNA form, the CDR3 reads TGCAGTGCTAAGAAGAGCACAGATACGCAGTATTTT. Its translation is CSAKKSTDTQYF.

In its sample, this clonotype was seen many times. V usage is TRBV28 and J usage is TRBJ1-1; D is undetermined. V gave up 2 bases and J gave up 1 base, with 5 bases separating them. This CDR3 comprises 13 residues. The germline CDR1 and CDR2 sequences are MDHEN and SYDVKM. The CDR3 here is CASSLPGNTEAFF. The CDR3 DNA sequence: TGTGCCAGCAGTTTACCCGGGAACACTGAAGCTTTCTTT. The entire variable domain, with the rest obtained from reference TRBV28 and TRBJ1-1, is as follows: DVKVTQSSRYLVKRTGEKVFLECVQDMDHENMFWYRQDPGLGLRLIYFSYDVKMKEKGDIPEGYSVSREKKERFSLILESASTNQTSMYLCASSLPGNTEAFFGQGTRLTVV.

The chain couples TRBV28 to TRBJ2-1; 11 nucleotides match TRBD2. Germline CDR1 MDHEN, CDR2 SYDVKM. Trimming took 2 bases from V and 10 from J; bases not matched to a gene: 4. This CDR3 region has 14 residues. This CDR3 reads CASSLTSGSREQFF. The CDR3 DNA follows: TGTGCCAGCAGTTTAACTAGCGGGAGTAGGGAGCAGTTCTTC.

This clonotype has at least ten counts. The V gene is TRBV18, the J gene TRBJ1-1; maybe TRBD1 (6 bases). CDR1 is KGHSH, CDR2 LQKENI, per germline. This CDR3 has 13 amino acids. Between the trimmed V and J ends, which lost 2 bases and 5 bases, there was a span of 9 bases. The CDR3 sequence: CASSPGQGTEAFF. In DNA, the CDR3 is TGTGCCAGCTCACCAGGCCAGGGGACTGAAGCTTTCTTT.

Only a few counts were recorded for this clonotype. This chain uses TRBV6-1 with TRBJ2-7; D call uncertain. Trimming stripped 2 bases from V and 2 bases from J, with 7 bases between. This CDR3 has 13 amino acids. Per germline, CDR1 MNHNS and CDR2 SASEGT. The CDR3 protein is CASSEFTTYEQYF. The DNA for the CDR3 is TGTGCCAGCAGTGAATTTACTACCTACGAGCAGTACTTC.

This clonotype was seen a handful of times. Here the CDR3 reads CASSQSGGYQETQYF. CDR3 sequence (DNA): TGTGCCAGCAGCCAAAGCGGGGGGTACCAAGAGACCCAGTACTTC. The genes are TRBV4-2 and TRBJ2-5; 9 nucleotides align to TRBD2. V lost 2 bases, J lost 0 bases, and 1 base stayed unmatched. The CDR3 is made up of 15 amino acids. The V gene's germline CDR1 is LGHNA and CDR2 YNFKEQ.

The rearrangement links TRBV2 to TRBJ2-1; D call uncertain. The V gene's germline CDR1 is SNHLY and CDR2 FYNNEI. Trimming shortened V by 1 base and J by 4 bases, and 5 bases separated the two germline ends. The CDR3 runs 13 residues. The CDR3 DNA reads as TGTGCCAGCAGTGAAGGCGTATACAATGAGCAGTTCTTC. Translation: CASSEGVYNEQFF.

This clonotype has more than one count but fewer than ten. J is TRBJ2-5 and V is TRBV12-3 or TRBV12-4, with a weak D call TRBD2 (5 bases). The CDR3 sequence is 14 residues long. The V end was cut by 2 bases, the J end by 5 bases, with 12 bases between. CDR3 sequence reads: CASSLRPAGETQYF. CDR3 coding DNA: TGTGCCAGCAGTTTACGTCCGGCGGGTGAGACCCAGTACTTC.

This sequence joins TRBV4-2 and TRBJ2-3; either TRBD1 or TRBD2 may fit D (5 bases each). This CDR3 is 16 amino acids long. Looked up from germline, CDR1 is LGHNA and CDR2 is YNFKEQ. The ends were cut back, 1 base at V and 0 bases at J, with 11 bases in the middle. CDR3 protein: CASSQVGAVSTDTQYF. In DNA form, the CDR3 reads TGTGCCAGCAGCCAAGTCGGGGCAGTTAGCACAGATACGCAGTATTTT.

The rearrangement joins TRBV7-8 to TRBJ2-1, with 7 bases aligning to TRBD2. The V and J ends lost 2 bases and 0 bases, in that order; junction bases with no gene match: 4. Germline assignment: CDR1 SGHVS and CDR2 FQNEAQ. This CDR3 is 16 amino acids long. The CDR3 region is CASSLFGGSSYNEQFF. In DNA, the CDR3 is TGTGCCAGCAGCTTATTCGGCGGGAGCTCCTACAATGAGCAGTTCTTC.

In its sample, this clonotype was seen a few times. This rearrangement joins TRBV6-5 to TRBJ2-5; D is perhaps TRBD1 or TRBD2 (5 bases each). The CDR3 spans 14 residues. CDR1 is MNHEY and CDR2 is SVGAGI in the germline V gene. The V and J ends lost 5 bases and 1 base respectively, with 11 bases between them. The CDR3 nucleotides read TGTGCCAGCAGTCACCAGGGACCCCAAGAGACCCAGTACTTC. As protein: CASSHQGPQETQYF.

This clonotype has more than one count but fewer than ten. J is TRBJ2-1 and V is TRBV20-1; no definite D call. With 5 bases removed from V and 0 bases from J, the gap between germline ends came to 5 bases. Per the germline V gene, CDR1 is DFQATT and CDR2 is SNEGSKA (reference sequence). CDR3 length: 12 residues. Written as DNA, the CDR3 is TGCAGTGCTCTGAGCTCCTACAATGAGCAGTTCTTC. This translates into CSALSSYNEQFF.

The rearrangement uses TRBV20-1 and TRBJ2-1, with 7 bases aligning to TRBD2. The germline gives CDR1 DFQATT, CDR2 SNEGSKA (reference sequence). V was clipped by 3 bases and J by 7 bases; unmatched bases: 9. This CDR3 contains 14 residues. This chain's CDR3 is CSASGTKFANEQFF. CDR3 bases: TGCAGTGCTAGCGGGACTAAATTCGCGAATGAGCAGTTCTTC.

The table lists this clonotype with many counts. The chain links TRBV7-2 to TRBJ1-6; no clear D gene. Trimming cost V 6 bases and J 14 bases, with 20 bases left between them. The CDR3 has 14 residues. Germline V gives CDR1 SGHTA, CDR2 FQGNSA. The CDR3 nucleotides are TGTGCCAGCAGTCCCCCTCCTGAGCGAACGGCCCTCCACTTT. Encoded protein: CASSPPPERTALHF.

This chain's CDR3 is CASSYSSQGLYEQYF. The CDR3 coding sequence is TGTGCCAGCAGTTACTCGTCACAGGGTCTCTACGAGCAGTACTTC. V and J are TRBV6-5 and TRBJ2-7; D is possibly TRBD1 (6 bases). Germline CDR1 is MNHEY and CDR2 is SVGAGI. The CDR3 contains 15 residues. Trimming cost V 0 bases and J 3 bases, with 12 bases left between them.

Comment on this clonotype: A junction boundary mismatches the germline segment, possibly from a read error. The V gene is TRBV4-1, the J gene TRBJ2-7; 12 bases map to TRBD1. This CDR3 spans 15 amino acids. Germline V gene sequence: CDR1 MGHRA, CDR2 YSYEKL. CDR3 sequence reads: CASGQTGTGGSEQYF. The CDR3 coding sequence is TGCGCCAGCGGCCAAACCGGGACAGGGGGCAGCGAGCAGTACTTC.

The chain links TRBV12-3 or TRBV12-4 to TRBJ1-5; perhaps TRBD1 as D (5 bases). Trimming left V 5 bases short and J 2 bases short, with 10 bases between. The CDR3 has 14 amino acids. CDR3: CASSAGGRNQPQHF. The CDR3 bases are TGTGCCAGCAGTGCCGGGGGTCGCAATCAGCCCCAGCATTTT.

This clonotype was counted a few times. The chain is built from TRBV29-1 and TRBJ2-2; TRBD1 is a possible D gene (6 bases). V gave up 4 bases and J gave up 4 bases, with 7 bases separating them. CDR1 and CDR2 (germline): SQVTM, ANQGSEA. The CDR3 has 12 residues. The CDR3 bases are TGCAGCGTTGGCAGGGGCACCGGGGAGCTGTTTTTT. Translating it yields CSVGRGTGELFF.

This clonotype was picked up one time. The chain carries TRBV7-9 and TRBJ2-3; the D gene is possibly TRBD1 (5 bases). The CDR3 has 15 amino acids. Trimming pared 2 bases from V and 3 bases from J, leaving 12 bases between. Germline assignment: CDR1 SEHNR and CDR2 FQNEAQ (reference sequence). CDR3 loop: CASSLKQAATDTQYF. The CDR3 nucleotides read TGTGCCAGCAGCTTAAAACAGGCGGCGACAGATACGCAGTATTTT. Together with reference TRBV7-9 and TRBJ2-3, the CDR3 gives the full variable domain: DTGVSQNPRHKITKRGQNVTFRCDPISEHNRLYWYRQTLGQGPEFLTYFQNEAQLEKSRLLSDRFSAERPKGSFSTLEIQRTEQGDSAMYLCASSLKQAATDTQYFGPGTRLTVL.

CDR3 sequence reads: CASSLGGQTNTEAFF. CDR3 in DNA: TGTGCCAGCAGTTTAGGGGGACAGACTAACACTGAAGCTTTCTTT. J is TRBJ1-1 and V is TRBV28; TRBD1 matches 7 bases. Germline V gives CDR1 MDHEN, CDR2 SYDVKM. This CDR3 is 15 amino acids long. With V trimmed by 2 bases and J by 2 bases, 5 bases remained unmatched.

This clonotype was detected only a few times. The chain recombines TRBV2 with TRBJ2-7, with D perhaps matching TRBD1 (6 bases). The CDR3 is 12 residues long. Germline V gives CDR1 SNHLY, CDR2 FYNNEI. Trimming cost V 6 bases and J 2 bases, with 8 bases left between them. As DNA, the CDR3 is TGTGCCAGCAGGGACAGCCCCTACGAGCAGTACTTC. This translates into CASRDSPYEQYF.

This clonotype was counted ten times or more. The chain is built from TRBV24-1 and TRBJ1-5, with TRBD1 as a possible D gene (5 bases). The CDR3 spans 17 residues. Germline values: CDR1 KGHDR, CDR2 SFDVKD. Trimming removed 5 bases at V and 5 bases at J, with 21 bases between. CDR3 residues: CATSGGAGARRDQPQHF. The CDR3 coding sequence is TGTGCCACCAGTGGCGGGGCCGGTGCCAGGCGGGATCAGCCCCAGCATTTT.

V gene TRBV6-1 combines with J gene TRBJ1-3; D perhaps matches TRBD1 (6 bases). Trimming left V 2 bases short and J 4 bases short, with 9 bases between. Germline CDR1 is MNHNS and CDR2 is SASEGT. This CDR3 has 14 residues. CDR3 loop: CASSESGAGNTIYF. CDR3 nucleotide sequence: TGTGCCAGCAGTGAATCAGGGGCCGGAAACACCATATATTTT.